These T cell receptor beta chains were read from a single sample in a study of tumor-infiltrating lymphocytes in primary liver carcinoma. TCRdb reprocessed the multiplex PCR reads with MiXCR, giving one entry per CDR3 protein. The table has approximately 190,000 distinct CDR3 sequences, 85% seen once; the top ten hold roughly 18%. What was sequenced was tumor tissue from primary liver carcinoma. The receptors shown here come from a man in his forties with primary liver carcinoma and hepatitis B virus infection. CDR3s include the opening cysteine and the closing phenylalanine or tryptophan. Each record gives: D gene, clone size, J gene, V gene, CDR3 protein, CDR3 DNA. D genes are given only for firm matches. Some rows mark clone size as missing; the rest say once, few, many or name a class of expanded clone.

D: NA
size: NA
J: TRBJ2-3
V: TRBV5-4
CDR3: CASRFLAGGPTDTQYF
DNA: TGTGCCAGCAGATTTCTCGCAGGAGGGCCCACAGATACGCAGTATTTT

D: TRBD1
size: NA
J: TRBJ2-2
V: TRBV4-3
CDR3: CGSSQGQVETGEPFF
DNA: TGCGGCAGCAGCCAAGGACAGGTGGAAACCGGGGAGCCGTTTTTT

D: NA
size: NA
J: TRBJ2-5
V: TRBV6-8
CDR3: CASRVVGEETQYF
DNA: TGTGCCAGCAGAGTAGTAGGGGAAGAGACCCAATACTTC

D: NA
size: once
J: TRBJ2-7
V: TRBV29-1
CDR3: CSVGDVTGEQYF
DNA: TGCAGCGTTGGGGATGTGACCGGCGAGCAGTACTTC

D: NA
size: NA
J: TRBJ2-1
V: TRBV29-1
CDR3: CSVEAFGVVRFF
DNA: TGCAGTGTTGAAGCCTTCGGGGTTGTAAGGTTCTTC

D: NA
size: NA
J: TRBJ2-7
V: TRBV5-5
CDR3: CTSSLGGTTHYEQYF
DNA: TGTACCAGCAGCTTAGGCGGGACCACTCACTACGAGCAGTACTTC

D: NA
size: NA
J: TRBJ1-1
V: TRBV28
CDR3: CASSYRQVPEAFF
DNA: TGTGCCAGCAGTTACCGACAGGTGCCTGAAGCTTTCTTT

D: NA
size: NA
J: TRBJ2-1
V: TRBV11-1
CDR3: CTSSPRVANSYNEQFF
DNA: TGTACCAGCAGCCCCAGGGTGGCGAACTCCTACAATGAGCAGTTCTTC

D: TRBD2
size: NA
J: TRBJ2-3
V: TRBV7-9
CDR3: CDSSPTAGEIHTQYF
DNA: TGTGACAGCAGCCCCACCGCGGGAGAAATCCATACGCAGTATTTT

D: NA
size: NA
J: TRBJ1-1
V: TRBV29-1
CDR3: CSVTSGNAEPFF
DNA: TGCAGCGTCACCTCAGGGAACGCTGAACCTTTCTTT

D: TRBD2
size: NA
J: TRBJ2-1
V: TRBV6-6
CDR3: CASRDRLAGLNEQFF
DNA: TGCGCCAGCAGAGACAGACTAGCGGGACTCAATGAGCAGTTCTTC

D: NA
size: NA
J: TRBJ2-7
V: TRBV11-2
CDR3: CASSYQTEAYGQYF
DNA: TGTGCCAGCAGCTATCAGACGGAGGCCTACGGGCAATACTTC

D: TRBD1
size: NA
J: TRBJ2-3
V: TRBV29-1
CDR3: CSVSGTGASYMQYF
DNA: TGCAGCGTATCCGGGACAGGGGCGTCATATATGCAGTATTTT

D: NA
size: NA
J: TRBJ2-1
V: TRBV11-3
CDR3: CASSLGIPELPHDEQFF
DNA: TGTGCCAGCAGCTTAGGCATACCGGAACTCCCCCACGATGAGCAGTTCTTC

D: NA
size: NA
J: TRBJ2-1
V: TRBV11-2
CDR3: CASSLDMRQFF
DNA: TGTGCCAGTAGCTTAGACATGAGGCAATTCTTC

D: TRBD1
size: NA
J: TRBJ2-5
V: TRBV24-1
CDR3: CATGELQGAKETQYF
DNA: TGTGCCACCGGTGAGCTACAGGGGGCAAAAGAGACCCAGTACTTC

D: NA
size: NA
J: TRBJ2-5
V: TRBV12-3/TRBV12-4
CDR3: CASSLRSQETQYF
DNA: TGTGCCAGCAGTTTGAGGTCACAAGAAACCCAGTACTTC

D: NA
size: few
J: TRBJ2-5
V: TRBV11-1
CDR3: CASSSVLGETQYF
DNA: TGTGCTAGTAGCTCAGTGCTTGGAGAGACCCAGTACTTC

D: NA
size: NA
J: TRBJ1-2
V: TRBV6-1
CDR3: CSSTDREDGYTF
DNA: TGTTCCAGCACCGACCGGGAGGATGGCTACACCTTC

D: NA
size: NA
J: TRBJ2-5
V: TRBV12-3/TRBV12-4
CDR3: CVSSLGDGETQYF
DNA: TGTGTCAGCAGTCTAGGGGATGGAGAGACCCAGTACTTC

D: NA
size: NA
J: TRBJ2-5
V: TRBV5-6
CDR3: CASIWRNQETQYF
DNA: TGTGCCAGCATATGGCGGAACCAAGAGACCCAGTACTTC

D: NA
size: NA
J: TRBJ2-1
V: TRBV5-4
CDR3: CASSADTGAYNEEFF
DNA: TGTGCCAGCAGCGCGGATACTGGGGCCTACAATGAGGAGTTCTTC

D: NA
size: NA
J: TRBJ2-5
V: TRBV29-1
CDR3: CSVTDPDTQESQYF
DNA: TGCAGCGTGACGGATCCGGACACACAAGAGTCCCAGTACTTC

D: NA
size: NA
J: TRBJ2-3
V: TRBV10-3
CDR3: CALREGVVRGSADTQYF
DNA: TGTGCCCTCAGAGAGGGGGTGGTTCGAGGGAGTGCAGACACGCAGTATTTT

D: TRBD1
size: NA
J: TRBJ1-5
V: TRBV12-3/TRBV12-4
CDR3: CVSRQTGLPEQPQHF
DNA: TGTGTCAGCAGGCAGACAGGGCTACCAGAACAGCCCCAGCATTTT

D: TRBD1
size: NA
J: TRBJ2-7
V: TRBV9
CDR3: CASSVGDRPLNYEQYF
DNA: TGTGCCAGCAGCGTAGGGGACAGGCCTCTGAATTACGAGCAGTACTTC

D: NA
size: few
J: TRBJ1-2
V: TRBV29-1
CDR3: CSAPSGAGRLSRYTF
DNA: TGCAGCGCCCCCAGCGGGGCAGGAAGGCTTTCTCGCTACACCTTC